This T cell receptor beta chain was identified in a study of blood T cell repertoires in COVID-19. Overall study context: COVID-19 samples from acute and convalescent phases originated in the United States, Italy and Spain. PBMCs, B-cell-depleted T cells, or T cells were the source of the cDNA or gDNA that made up the material.

As originally analysed: Estimated nucleated cell counts came from reference gene primer amplification. Assay: immunoSEQ multiplex PCR; the TCRdb copy retains only in-frame clones and omits some. V and J calls and clone size are given by that table; D and trimming were obtained from the DNA. The table shows some 96,000 clones, with about 90% occurring only once. Trimming removed 6 bases at V and 8 bases at J, with 16 bases between. Germline values: CDR1 MDHEN, CDR2 SYDVKM. The CDR3 consists of 13 residues. Sequencing was carried out using peripheral blood. The chain carries TRBV28 and TRBJ1-2; possibly TRBD1 for D (5 bases). This sequence originates from a human donor in a cohort sampled during active COVID-19. The CDR3 reads CASSPPTEAGYTF. CDR3 nucleotides: TGTGCCAGCAGCCCTCCGACAGAAGCCGGCTACACCTTC.